The 13 T cell receptor beta chains given below trace back to one sample, sequenced in a study of human T cells and chemical hapten exposure. The time point: patch test 1, 2 weeks after DPC sensitization. Regarding treatment: therapeutic diphenylcyclopropenone sensitization with weekly scalp DPC. Total RNA was isolated from unfractionated whole blood. From the RACE reads, TCRdb called clonotypes with MiXCR, one entry per CDR3 protein. The repertoire holds approximately 43,000 distinct CDR3 sequences, with 4% as singletons. Source: whole blood, taken in connection with sensitization to the hapten diphenylcyclopropenone (DPC). Every receptor here comes from a man aged 50 to 59 with alopecia areata. Some clones in this sample may be carry-over from other donors' samples.

In this sample, this clonotype turned up a few times. The chain joins TRBV27 to TRBJ2-2; no clear D gene. The CDR3 is 13 residues long. The V and J ends lost 5 bases and 5 bases respectively, with 9 bases between them. Germline CDR1 reads MNHEY; CDR2 reads SMNVEV (reference sequence). The chain's CDR3 is CASSLRSTGELFF. In DNA form, the CDR3 reads TGTGCCAGCAGTCTACGGAGTACCGGGGAGCTGTTTTTT.

This clonotype was seen at least ten times. The chain recombines TRBV10-3 with TRBJ2-1, with 8 positions matching TRBD2. The CDR3 extends over 15 amino acids. With V trimmed by 4 bases and J by 7 bases, 9 bases remained unmatched. In germline, CDR1 is ENHRY, CDR2 SYGVKD. CDR3 protein: CAISVGTRGVNEQFF. Written as DNA, the CDR3 is TGTGCCATCAGTGTAGGGACTAGAGGGGTGAATGAGCAGTTCTTC.

With respect to this clonotype: Just one base apart from a much larger clone, this may be a read error. The chain uses TRBV3-1 and TRBJ2-3, with 9 bases matching TRBD2. The CDR3 loop spans 15 amino acids. The germline CDR1 and CDR2 sequences are LGHDT and YNNKEL (reference sequence). The CDR3, as DNA: TGTACCAGCAGCCATTGGCGGGAGGGAAAAGATACGCAGTATTTT. Protein sequence: CTSSHWREGKDTQYF.

This clonotype was observed at least ten times. V is TRBV4-2 and J is TRBJ2-7; 7 bases fit TRBD2. Germline CDR1 is LGHNA and CDR2 is YNFKEQ. The CDR3 is made up of 13 amino acids. Trimming cost V 5 bases and J 2 bases; bases outside gene matches: 3. Written as DNA, the CDR3 is TGTGCCAGCAGCGGGGGGGGAGCCTACGAGCAGTACTTC. Protein: CASSGGGAYEQYF.

This clonotype occurred many times. The chain has TRBV12-5 and TRBJ2-3, with a possible D match to TRBD2 (6 bases). CDR3 size: 16 residues. Deletions cut 7 bases from V and 0 bases from J, with 17 bases between. The germline V gene has CDR1 LGHNT and CDR2 FRNRAP. In DNA, the CDR3 is TGTGCTAGTGCCCTGCGGCTAGCGACGAGCACAGATACGCAGTATTTT. Translated, it gives CASALRLATSTDTQYF.

This clonotype was detected many times. The gene calls are TRBV5-5 and TRBJ2-7; maybe TRBD2 (5 bases). CDR3 size: 14 residues. V shed 2 bases and J shed 6 bases, with 15 bases lying between them. Germline loops: CDR1 SGHKS, CDR2 YYEKEE (reference sequence). The CDR3 nucleotides are TGTGCCAGCAGCTTTAACCCAGCGGCCCTCGAGCAGTACTTC. This translates into CASSFNPAALEQYF. The full variable domain, completed using reference TRBV5-5 and TRBJ2-7, is DAGVTQSPTHLIKTRGQQVTLRCSPISGHKSVSWYQQVLGQGPQFIFQYYEKEERGRGNFPDRFSARQFPNYSSELNVNALLLGDSALYLCASSFNPAALEQYFGPGTRLTVT.

This clonotype was recorded at least ten times. V usage is TRBV25-1 and J usage is TRBJ2-2; 12 bases are a match to TRBD2. Germline V gene data show CDR1 as MGHDK and CDR2 as SYGVNS. The CDR3 is 16 amino acids. Trimming cost V 7 bases and J 4 bases; bases outside gene matches: 7. Written as DNA, the CDR3 is TGTGCCAGCACACTAGCGGGAGGCGGGAGCACCGGGGAGCTGTTTTTT. Amino acid sequence: CASTLAGGGSTGELFF. Combining the CDR3 with reference TRBV25-1 and TRBJ2-2 gives the whole variable domain EADIYQTPRYLVIGTGKKITLECSQTMGHDKMYWYQQDPGMELHLIHYSYGVNSTEKGDLSSESTVSRIRTEHFPLTLESARPSHTSQYLCASTLAGGGSTGELFFGEGSRLTVL.

This clonotype was observed a few times. The chain employs TRBV3-1 and TRBJ2-5; 7 bases map to TRBD1. With 3 bases clipped from V and 5 bases from J, the junction kept 9 bases outside the gene matches. Germline lookup yields CDR1 LGHDT and CDR2 YNNKEL (reference sequence). The CDR3 extends over 15 amino acids. CDR3 residues: CASSQTTFRGETQYF. The CDR3, as DNA: TGTGCCAGCAGCCAGACGACCTTCAGGGGGGAGACCCAGTACTTC.

This clonotype occurred many times. The chain couples TRBV4-2 to TRBJ2-1, with TRBD1 as a possible D gene (6 bases). Germline V gene sequence: CDR1 LGHNA, CDR2 YNFKEQ. This CDR3 is built from 14 residues. The ends were cut back, 0 bases at V and 7 bases at J, with 10 bases in the middle. The CDR3 sequence is CASSQEGRGNEQFF. CDR3 in DNA: TGTGCCAGCAGCCAAGAAGGCAGGGGTAATGAGCAGTTCTTC.

Sample share makes this clonotype medium-sized (0.01 to 0.1%). V is TRBV20-1 and J is TRBJ2-3; TRBD1 matches at 9 bases. This CDR3 is 16 amino acids long. Germline trimming cut 3 bases from V and 4 bases from J; bases unmatched to any gene: 11. Germline CDR1 is DFQATT and CDR2 is SNEGSKA (reference sequence). The CDR3, as DNA: TGCAGTGCTAGCCCGCGAACAGGGGGCGCCTCAGATACGCAGTATTTT. Its translation is CSASPRTGGASDTQYF.

This clonotype appeared many times. The CDR3 sequence: CASSGLAGEDNEQFF. The CDR3 region has the DNA TGCGCCAGCAGCGGACTAGCGGGAGAGGACAATGAGCAGTTCTTC. V usage is TRBV5-1 and J usage is TRBJ2-1, with 13 positions matching TRBD2. V shed 4 bases and J 5 bases; nucleotides not matched to a gene: 3. The CDR3 totals 15 residues. CDR1 and CDR2 from the germline V gene are SGHRS and YFSETQ.

On this clonotype itself: A clone one base away is much larger, so this may be a read error. The chain uses TRBV12-3 or TRBV12-4 and TRBJ1-5; D not resolved. The CDR3 totals 13 residues. Trimming pared 2 bases from V and 3 bases from J, leaving 5 bases between. CDR3 region: CASSLRNNQPQHF. As DNA, the CDR3 is TGTGCCAGCAGTTTAAGGAACAATCAGCCCCAGCATTTT.

Many counts were recorded for this clonotype. The genes are TRBV11-1 and TRBJ1-1; 9 nucleotides match TRBD1. The CDR3 covers 14 residues. The V gene's germline CDR1 is SGHAT and CDR2 FQDESV (reference sequence). V lost 5 bases and J lost 11; bases outside the gene matches: 12. The CDR3 protein is CASSRPGTGIEAFF. CDR3 sequence (DNA): TGTGCCAGCAGCCGTCCCGGGACAGGGATCGAGGCTTTCTTT.